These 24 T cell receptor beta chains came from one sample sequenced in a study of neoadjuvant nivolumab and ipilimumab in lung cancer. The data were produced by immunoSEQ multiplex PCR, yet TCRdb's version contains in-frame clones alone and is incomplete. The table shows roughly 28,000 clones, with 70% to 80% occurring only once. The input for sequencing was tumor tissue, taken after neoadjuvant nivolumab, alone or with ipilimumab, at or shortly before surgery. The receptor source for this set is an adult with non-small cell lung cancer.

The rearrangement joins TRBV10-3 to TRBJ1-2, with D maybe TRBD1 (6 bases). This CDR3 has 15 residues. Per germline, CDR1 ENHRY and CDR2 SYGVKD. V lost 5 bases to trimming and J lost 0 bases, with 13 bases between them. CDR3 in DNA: TGTGCCATCAGTTACAGGGTCCAAGCTAACTATGGCTACACCTTC. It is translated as CAISYRVQANYGYTF.

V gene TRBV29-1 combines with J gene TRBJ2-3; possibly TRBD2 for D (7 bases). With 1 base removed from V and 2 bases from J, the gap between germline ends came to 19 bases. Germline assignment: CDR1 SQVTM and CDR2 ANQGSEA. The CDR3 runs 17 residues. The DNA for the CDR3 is TGCAGCGTTGAAGCCCCCGTAGGGGGGGATAACACAGATACGCAGTATTTT. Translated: CSVEAPVGGDNTDTQYF.

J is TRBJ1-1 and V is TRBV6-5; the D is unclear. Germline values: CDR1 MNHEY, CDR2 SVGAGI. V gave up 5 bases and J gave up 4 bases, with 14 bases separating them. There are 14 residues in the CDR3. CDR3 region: CASSPAKVGTEAFF. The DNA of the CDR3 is TGTGCCAGCAGTCCAGCCAAGGTGGGCACTGAAGCTTTCTTT.

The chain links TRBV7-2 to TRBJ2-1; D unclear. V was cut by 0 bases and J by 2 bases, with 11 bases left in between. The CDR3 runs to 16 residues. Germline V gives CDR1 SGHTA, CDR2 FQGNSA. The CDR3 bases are TGTGCCAGCAGCTTAGCGAATGTGTGGGCCTACAATGAGCAGTTCTTC. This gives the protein CASSLANVWAYNEQFF.

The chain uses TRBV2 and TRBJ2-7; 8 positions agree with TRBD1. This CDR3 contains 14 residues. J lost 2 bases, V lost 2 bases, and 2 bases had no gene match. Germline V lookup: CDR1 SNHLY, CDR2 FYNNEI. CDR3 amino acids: CASSEQGAAYEQYF. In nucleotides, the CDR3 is TGTGCCAGCAGTGAACAGGGGGCTGCCTACGAGCAGTACTTC.

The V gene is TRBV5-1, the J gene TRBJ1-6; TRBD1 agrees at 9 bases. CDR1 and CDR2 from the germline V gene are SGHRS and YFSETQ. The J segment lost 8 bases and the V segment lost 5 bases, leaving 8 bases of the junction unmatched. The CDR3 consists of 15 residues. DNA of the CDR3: TGCGCCAGCAGTTGGACGGGACAGGGTGATTCACCCCTCCACTTT. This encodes CASSWTGQGDSPLHF. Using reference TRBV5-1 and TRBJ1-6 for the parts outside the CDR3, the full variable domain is KAGVTQTPRYLIKTRGQQVTLSCSPISGHRSVSWYQQTPGQGLQFLFEYFSETQRNKGNFPGRFSGRQFSNSRSEMNVSTLELGDSALYLCASSWTGQGDSPLHFGNGTRLTVT.

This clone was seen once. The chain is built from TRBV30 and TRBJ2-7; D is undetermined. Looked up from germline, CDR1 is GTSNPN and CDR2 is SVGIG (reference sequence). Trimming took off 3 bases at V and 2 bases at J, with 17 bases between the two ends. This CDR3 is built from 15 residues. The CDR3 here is CAWRPPARTAYEQYF. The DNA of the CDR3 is TGTGCCTGGAGACCCCCGGCAAGGACGGCCTACGAGCAGTACTTC.

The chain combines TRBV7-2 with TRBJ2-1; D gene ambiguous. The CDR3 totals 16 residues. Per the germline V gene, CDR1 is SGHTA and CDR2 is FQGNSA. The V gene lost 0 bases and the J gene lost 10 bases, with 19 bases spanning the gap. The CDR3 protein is CASSLASGDPLREQFF. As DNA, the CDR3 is TGTGCCAGCAGCTTAGCGTCAGGCGACCCTCTAAGGGAGCAGTTCTTC.

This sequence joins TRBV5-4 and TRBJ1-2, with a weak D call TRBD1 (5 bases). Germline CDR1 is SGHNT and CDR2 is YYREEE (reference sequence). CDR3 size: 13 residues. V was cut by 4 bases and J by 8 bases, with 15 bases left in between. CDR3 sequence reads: CASSRDSGPGYTF. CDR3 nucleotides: TGTGCCAGCAGCCGGGACTCCGGACCGGGCTACACCTTC.

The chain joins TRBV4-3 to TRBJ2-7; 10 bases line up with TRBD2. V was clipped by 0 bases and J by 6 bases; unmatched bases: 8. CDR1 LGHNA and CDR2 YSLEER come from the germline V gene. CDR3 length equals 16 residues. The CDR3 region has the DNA TGCGCCAGCAGCCAAGATCTTATTAGCGGGGGGCGCGAGCAGTACTTC. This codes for CASSQDLISGGREQYF.

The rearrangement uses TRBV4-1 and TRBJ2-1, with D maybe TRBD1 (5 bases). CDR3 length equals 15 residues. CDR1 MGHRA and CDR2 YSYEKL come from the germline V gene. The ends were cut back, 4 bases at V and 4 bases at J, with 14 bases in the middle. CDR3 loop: CASSRTDTSYNEQFF. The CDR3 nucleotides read TGCGCCAGCAGCCGTACGGACACCTCATACAATGAGCAGTTCTTC.

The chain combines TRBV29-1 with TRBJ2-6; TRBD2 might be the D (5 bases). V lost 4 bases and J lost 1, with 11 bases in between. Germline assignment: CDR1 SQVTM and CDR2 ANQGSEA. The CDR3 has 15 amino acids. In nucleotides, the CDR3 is TGCAGCGTTGTCGAGGGCTCTTCTGGGGCCAACGTCCTGACTTTC. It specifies CSVVEGSSGANVLTF.

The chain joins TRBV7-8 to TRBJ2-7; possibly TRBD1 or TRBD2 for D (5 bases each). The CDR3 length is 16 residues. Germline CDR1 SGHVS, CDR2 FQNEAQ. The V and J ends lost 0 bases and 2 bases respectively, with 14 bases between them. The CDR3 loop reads CASSLAGRDGTYEQYF. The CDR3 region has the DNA TGTGCCAGCAGCTTAGCGGGACGGGATGGGACCTACGAGCAGTACTTC.

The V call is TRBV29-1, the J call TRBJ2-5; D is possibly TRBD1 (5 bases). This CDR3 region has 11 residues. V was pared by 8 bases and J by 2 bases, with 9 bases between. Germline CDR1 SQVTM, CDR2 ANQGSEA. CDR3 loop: CSQQVQETQYF. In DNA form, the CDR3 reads TGCAGCCAACAGGTTCAAGAGACCCAGTACTTC.

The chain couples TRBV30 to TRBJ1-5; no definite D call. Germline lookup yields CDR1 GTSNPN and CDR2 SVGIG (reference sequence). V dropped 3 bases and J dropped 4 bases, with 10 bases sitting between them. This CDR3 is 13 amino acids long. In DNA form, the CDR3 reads TGTGCCTGGAGCCGACTGGAGAATCAGCCCCAGCATTTT. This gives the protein CAWSRLENQPQHF.

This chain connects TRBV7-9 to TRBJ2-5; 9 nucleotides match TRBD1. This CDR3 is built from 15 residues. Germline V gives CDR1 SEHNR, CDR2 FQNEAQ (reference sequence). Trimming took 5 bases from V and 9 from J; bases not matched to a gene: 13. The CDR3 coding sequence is TGTGCCAGCAGCCCACCGGGACAGGGCTTTTGGGCCCAGTACTTC. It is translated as CASSPPGQGFWAQYF.

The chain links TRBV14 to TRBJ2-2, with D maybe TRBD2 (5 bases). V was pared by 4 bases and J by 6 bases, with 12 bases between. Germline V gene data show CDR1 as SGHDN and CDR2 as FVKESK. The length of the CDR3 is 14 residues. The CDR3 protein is CASSPSRAAGELFF. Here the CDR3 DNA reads TGTGCCAGCAGCCCTTCGAGGGCGGCCGGGGAGCTGTTTTTT.

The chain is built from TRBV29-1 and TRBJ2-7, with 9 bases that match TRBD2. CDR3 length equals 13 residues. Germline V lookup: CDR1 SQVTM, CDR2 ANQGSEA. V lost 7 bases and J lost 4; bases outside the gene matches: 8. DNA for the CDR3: TGCAGCGCCTTAGCGGGGGCACGTTACGAGCAGTACTTC. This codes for CSALAGARYEQYF.

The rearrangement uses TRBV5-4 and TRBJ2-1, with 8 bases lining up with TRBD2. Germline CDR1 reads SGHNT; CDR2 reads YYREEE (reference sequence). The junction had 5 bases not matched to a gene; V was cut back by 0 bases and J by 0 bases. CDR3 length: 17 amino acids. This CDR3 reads CASSLVAGGSSYNEQFF. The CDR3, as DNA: TGTGCCAGCAGCTTGGTGGCGGGGGGTAGCTCCTACAATGAGCAGTTCTTC.

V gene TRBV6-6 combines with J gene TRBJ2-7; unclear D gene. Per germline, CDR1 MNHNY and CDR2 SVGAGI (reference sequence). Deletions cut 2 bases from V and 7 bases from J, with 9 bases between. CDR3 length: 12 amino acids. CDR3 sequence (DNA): TGTGCCAGCAGTTACATCGGACGAGAGCAGTACTTC. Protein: CASSYIGREQYF.

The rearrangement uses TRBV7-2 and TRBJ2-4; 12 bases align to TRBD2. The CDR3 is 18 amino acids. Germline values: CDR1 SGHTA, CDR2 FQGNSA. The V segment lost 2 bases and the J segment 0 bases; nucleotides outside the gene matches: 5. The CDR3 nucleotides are TGTGCCAGCAGCTTACTTAGACTAGCGGGGGCAGCCAAAAACATTCAGTACTTC. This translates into CASSLLRLAGAAKNIQYF. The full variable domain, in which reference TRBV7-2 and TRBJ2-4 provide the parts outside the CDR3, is GAGVSQSPSNKVTEKGKDVELRCDPISGHTALYWYRQSLGQGLEFLIYFQGNSAPDKSGLPSDRFSAERTGGSVSTLTIQRTQQEDSAVYLCASSLLRLAGAAKNIQYFGAGTRLSVL.

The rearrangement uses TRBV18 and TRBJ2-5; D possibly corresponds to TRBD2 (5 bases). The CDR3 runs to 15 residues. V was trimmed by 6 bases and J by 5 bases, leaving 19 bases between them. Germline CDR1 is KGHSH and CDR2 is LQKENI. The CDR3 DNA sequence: TGTGCCAGCTCCCCAGGAGGCGTGTATGGGGAGACCCAGTACTTC. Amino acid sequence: CASSPGGVYGETQYF. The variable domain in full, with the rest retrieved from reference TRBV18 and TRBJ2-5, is NAGVMQNPRHLVRRRGQEARLRCSPMKGHSHVYWYRQLPEEGLKFMVYLQKENIIDESGMPKERFSAEFPKEGPSILRIQQVVRGDSAAYFCASSPGGVYGETQYFGPGTRLLVL.

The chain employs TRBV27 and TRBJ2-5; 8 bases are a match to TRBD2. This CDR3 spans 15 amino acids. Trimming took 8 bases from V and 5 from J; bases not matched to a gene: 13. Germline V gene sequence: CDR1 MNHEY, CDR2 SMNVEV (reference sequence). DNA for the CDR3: TGTGCCAGCGGCCGACCGGGACTAGTGTGGGAGACCCAGTACTTC. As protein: CASGRPGLVWETQYF.

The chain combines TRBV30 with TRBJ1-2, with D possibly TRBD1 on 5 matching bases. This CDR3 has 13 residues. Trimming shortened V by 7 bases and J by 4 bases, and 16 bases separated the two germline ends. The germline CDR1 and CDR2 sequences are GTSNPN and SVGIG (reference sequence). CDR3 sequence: CASLDRISYGYTF. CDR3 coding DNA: TGTGCCTCCCTAGACAGAATTTCCTATGGCTACACCTTC.